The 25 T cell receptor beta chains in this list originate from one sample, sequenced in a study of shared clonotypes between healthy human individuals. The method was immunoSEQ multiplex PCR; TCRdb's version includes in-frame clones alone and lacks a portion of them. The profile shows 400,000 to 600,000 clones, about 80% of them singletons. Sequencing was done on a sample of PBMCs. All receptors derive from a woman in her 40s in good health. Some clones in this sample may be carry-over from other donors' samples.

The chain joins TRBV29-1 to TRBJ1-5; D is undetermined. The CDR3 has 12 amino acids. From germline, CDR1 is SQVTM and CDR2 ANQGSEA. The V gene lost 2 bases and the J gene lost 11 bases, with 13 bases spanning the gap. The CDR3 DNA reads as TGCAGCGTTGAAACGGACCGACGGTCCCAGCATTTT. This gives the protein CSVETDRRSQHF.

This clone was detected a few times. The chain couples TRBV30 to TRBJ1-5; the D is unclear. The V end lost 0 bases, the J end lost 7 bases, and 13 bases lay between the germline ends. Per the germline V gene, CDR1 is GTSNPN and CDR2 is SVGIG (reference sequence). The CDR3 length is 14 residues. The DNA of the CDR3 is TGTGCCTGGAGTGTAAGTTCCACATTGCAGCCCCAGCATTTT. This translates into CAWSVSSTLQPQHF.

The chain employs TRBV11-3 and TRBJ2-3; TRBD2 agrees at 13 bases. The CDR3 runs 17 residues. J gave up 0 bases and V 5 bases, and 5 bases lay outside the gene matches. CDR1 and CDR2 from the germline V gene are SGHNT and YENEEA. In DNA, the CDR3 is TGTGCCAGCAGCGCGGGACTAGCGGGAATTAGCACAGATACGCAGTATTTT. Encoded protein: CASSAGLAGISTDTQYF.

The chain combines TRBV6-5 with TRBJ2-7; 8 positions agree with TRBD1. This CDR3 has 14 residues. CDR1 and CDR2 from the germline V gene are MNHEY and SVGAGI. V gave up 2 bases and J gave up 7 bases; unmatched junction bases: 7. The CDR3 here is CASSYPDRGREQYF. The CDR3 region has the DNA TGTGCCAGCAGTTACCCTGACAGGGGACGGGAGCAGTACTTC.

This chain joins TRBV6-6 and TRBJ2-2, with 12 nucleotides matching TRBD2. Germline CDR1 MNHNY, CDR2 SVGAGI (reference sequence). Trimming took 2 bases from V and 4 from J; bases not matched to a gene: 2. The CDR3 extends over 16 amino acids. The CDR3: CASSYRLAGATGELFF. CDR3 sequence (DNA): TGTGCCAGCAGTTACAGACTAGCGGGAGCCACCGGGGAGCTGTTTTTT.

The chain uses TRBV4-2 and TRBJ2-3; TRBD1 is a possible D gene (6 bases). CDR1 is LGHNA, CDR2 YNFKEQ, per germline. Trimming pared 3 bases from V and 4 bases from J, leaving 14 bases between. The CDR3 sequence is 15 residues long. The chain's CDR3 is CASSQEGQGPDTQYF. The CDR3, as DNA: TGTGCCAGCAGCCAGGAAGGGCAGGGGCCAGATACGCAGTATTTT.

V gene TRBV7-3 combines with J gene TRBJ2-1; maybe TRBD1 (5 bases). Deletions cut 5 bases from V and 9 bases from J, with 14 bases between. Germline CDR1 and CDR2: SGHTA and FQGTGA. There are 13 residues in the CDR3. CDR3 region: CASSTTGAGEQFF. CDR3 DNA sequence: TGTGCCAGCAGCACGACTGGGGCTGGTGAGCAGTTCTTC. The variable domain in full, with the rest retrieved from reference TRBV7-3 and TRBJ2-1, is GAGVSQTPSNKVTEKGKYVELRCDPISGHTALYWYRQSLGQGPEFLIYFQGTGAADDSGLPNDRFFAVRPEGSVSTLKIQRTERGDSAVYLCASSTTGAGEQFFGPGTRLTVL.

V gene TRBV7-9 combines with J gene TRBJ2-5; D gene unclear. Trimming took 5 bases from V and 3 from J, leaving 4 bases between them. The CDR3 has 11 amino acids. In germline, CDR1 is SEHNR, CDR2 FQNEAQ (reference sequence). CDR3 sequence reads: CASSDEETQYF. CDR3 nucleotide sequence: TGTGCCAGCAGCGATGAAGAGACCCAGTACTTC.

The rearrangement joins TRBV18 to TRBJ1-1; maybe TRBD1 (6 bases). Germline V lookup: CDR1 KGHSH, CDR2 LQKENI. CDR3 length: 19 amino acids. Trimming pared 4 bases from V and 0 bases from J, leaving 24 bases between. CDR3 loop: CASSLNALGTWDMNTEAFF. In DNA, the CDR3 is TGTGCCAGCTCACTCAATGCGCTAGGGACATGGGACATGAACACTGAAGCTTTCTTT.

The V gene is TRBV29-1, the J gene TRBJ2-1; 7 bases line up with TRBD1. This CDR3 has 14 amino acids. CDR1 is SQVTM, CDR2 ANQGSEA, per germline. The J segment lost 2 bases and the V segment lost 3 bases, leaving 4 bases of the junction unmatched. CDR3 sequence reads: CSVDPDRTYNEQFF. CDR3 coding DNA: TGCAGCGTTGATCCGGACAGGACCTACAATGAGCAGTTCTTC.

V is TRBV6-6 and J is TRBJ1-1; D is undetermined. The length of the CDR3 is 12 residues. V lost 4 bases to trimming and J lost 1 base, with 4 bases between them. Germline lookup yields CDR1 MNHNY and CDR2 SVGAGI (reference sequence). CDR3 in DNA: TGTGCCAGCAGTTTAGAGAACACTGAAGCTTTCTTT. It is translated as CASSLENTEAFF.

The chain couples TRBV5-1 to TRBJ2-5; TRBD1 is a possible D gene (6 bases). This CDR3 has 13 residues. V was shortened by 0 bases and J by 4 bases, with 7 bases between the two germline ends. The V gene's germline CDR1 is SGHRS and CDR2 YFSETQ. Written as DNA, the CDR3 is TGCGCCAGCAGCTTGGACAGGGTAGAGACCCAGTACTTC. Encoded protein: CASSLDRVETQYF.

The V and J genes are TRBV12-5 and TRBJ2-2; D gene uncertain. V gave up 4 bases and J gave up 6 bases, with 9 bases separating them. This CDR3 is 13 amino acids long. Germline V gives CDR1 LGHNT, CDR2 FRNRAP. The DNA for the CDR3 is TGTGCTAGTGGTTCCCCCCTGGCCGGGGAGCTGTTTTTT. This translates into CASGSPLAGELFF.

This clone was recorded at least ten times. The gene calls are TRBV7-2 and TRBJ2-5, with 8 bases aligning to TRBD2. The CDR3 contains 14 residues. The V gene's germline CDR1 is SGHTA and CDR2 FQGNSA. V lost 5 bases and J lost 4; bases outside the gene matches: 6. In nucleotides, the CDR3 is TGTGCCAGCAGCGCCCAGACTAGCGCAGAGACCCAGTACTTC. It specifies CASSAQTSAETQYF.

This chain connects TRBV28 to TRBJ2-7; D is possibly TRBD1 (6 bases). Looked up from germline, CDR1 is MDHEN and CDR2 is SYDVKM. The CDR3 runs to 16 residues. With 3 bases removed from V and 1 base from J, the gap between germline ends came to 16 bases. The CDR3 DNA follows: TGTGCCAGCAGTTTCCAGGGGAAAATTGGGTCCTACGAGCAGTACTTC. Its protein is CASSFQGKIGSYEQYF.

CDR3: CASSGTGRGPGANVLTF. In DNA, the CDR3 is TGTGCCAGCAGTGGTACAGGGCGTGGACCTGGGGCCAACGTCCTGACTTTC. The chain links TRBV2 to TRBJ2-6, with D possibly TRBD1 on 6 matching bases. This CDR3 contains 17 residues. The germline V gene encodes CDR1 SNHLY and CDR2 FYNNEI. V lost 4 bases and J 2 bases, leaving 15 bases between the germline ends.

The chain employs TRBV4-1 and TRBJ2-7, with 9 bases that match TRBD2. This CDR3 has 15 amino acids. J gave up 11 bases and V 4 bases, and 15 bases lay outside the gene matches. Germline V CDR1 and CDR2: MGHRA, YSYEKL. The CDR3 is CASSPGGGRARSEYF. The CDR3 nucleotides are TGCGCCAGCAGCCCGGGGGGCGGGAGGGCCCGGTCGGAGTACTTC.

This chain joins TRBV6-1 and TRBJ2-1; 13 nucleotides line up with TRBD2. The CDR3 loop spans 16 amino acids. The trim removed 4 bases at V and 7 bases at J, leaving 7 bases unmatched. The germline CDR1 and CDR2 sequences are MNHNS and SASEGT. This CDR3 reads CASSAILAGGGNEQFF. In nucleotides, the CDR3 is TGTGCCAGCAGTGCAATACTAGCGGGAGGGGGTAATGAGCAGTTCTTC.

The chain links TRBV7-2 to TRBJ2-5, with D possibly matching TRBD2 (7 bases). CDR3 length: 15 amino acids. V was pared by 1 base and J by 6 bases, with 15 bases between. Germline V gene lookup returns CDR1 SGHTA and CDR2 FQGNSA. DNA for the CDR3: TGTGCCAGCAGCTTAGGGGGGGGGCGCCCAAAGACCCAGTACTTC. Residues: CASSLGGGRPKTQYF.

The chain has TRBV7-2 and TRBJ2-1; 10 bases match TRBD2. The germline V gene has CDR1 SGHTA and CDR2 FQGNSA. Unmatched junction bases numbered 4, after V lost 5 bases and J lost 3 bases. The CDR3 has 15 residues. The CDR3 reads CASSPSSGSYNEQFF. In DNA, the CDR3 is TGTGCCAGCAGCCCATCTAGCGGGAGCTACAATGAGCAGTTCTTC.

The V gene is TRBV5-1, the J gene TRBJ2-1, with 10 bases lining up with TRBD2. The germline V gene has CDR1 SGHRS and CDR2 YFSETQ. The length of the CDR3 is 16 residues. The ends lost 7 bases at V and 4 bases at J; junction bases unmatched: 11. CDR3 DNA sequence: TGCGCCAGCGAGTCGGTAGCGGGAGGTTTTTACAATGAGCAGTTCTTC. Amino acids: CASESVAGGFYNEQFF.

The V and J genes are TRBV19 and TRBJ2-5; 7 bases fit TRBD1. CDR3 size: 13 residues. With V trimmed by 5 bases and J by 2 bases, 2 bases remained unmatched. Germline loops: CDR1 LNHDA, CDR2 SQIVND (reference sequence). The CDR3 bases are TGTGCCAGTAGTGGGGACAGTCAAGAGACCCAGTACTTC. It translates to CASSGDSQETQYF.

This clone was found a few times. CDR3 loop: CASRGLGHTGELFF. CDR3 bases: TGTGCCAGCAGGGGACTAGGGCACACCGGGGAGCTGTTTTTT. The rearrangement joins TRBV6-1 to TRBJ2-2; TRBD2 aligns across 8 bases. This CDR3 has 14 amino acids. V shed 6 bases and J 3 bases; nucleotides not matched to a gene: 3. The germline V gene has CDR1 MNHNS and CDR2 SASEGT.

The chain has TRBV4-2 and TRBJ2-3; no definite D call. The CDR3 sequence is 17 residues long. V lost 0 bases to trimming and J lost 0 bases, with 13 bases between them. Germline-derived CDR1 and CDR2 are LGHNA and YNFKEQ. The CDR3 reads CASSQDTRQLSTDTQYF. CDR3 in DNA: TGTGCCAGCAGCCAAGACACTCGGCAGCTGAGCACAGATACGCAGTATTTT.

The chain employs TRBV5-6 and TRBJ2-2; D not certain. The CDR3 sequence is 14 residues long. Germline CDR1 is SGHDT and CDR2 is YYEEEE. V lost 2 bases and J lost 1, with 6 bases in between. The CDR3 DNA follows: TGTGCCAGCAGCTTCGAACAGAACACCGGGGAGCTGTTTTTT. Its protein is CASSFEQNTGELFF.